This TCR beta chain derives from a study of T cells in Graves' hyperthyroidism and ophthalmopathy. Turning to the study itself: Peripheral blood collection took place at initial diagnosis, before any treatment.

TCR beta CDR3 sequences were amplified from RNA transcripts. The TCR CDR3 was amplified in a first-round RT-PCR using the HTBI primer set. TCRdb itself ran the multiplex PCR reads through MiXCR, one entry per CDR3 protein. The sample holds over 500,000 distinct CDR3 sequences, around 15% seen once. Regarding the study as a whole: Blood also held most thyroid clonotypes expanded beyond 0.001.

Many counts were recorded for this clonotype. What it binds is unknown. Germline loops: CDR1 KGHDR, CDR2 SFDVKD. Trimming took 3 bases from V and 0 from J, leaving 11 bases between them. The CDR3 runs 15 residues. If no ophthalmopathy progression occurred within 18 months, Graves' hyperthyroidism was stable. This clonotype was sampled from a woman aged 40 to 50 with Graves' hyperthyroidism. This chain uses TRBV24-1 with TRBJ2-7; D is possibly TRBD1 (5 bases). Specimen: blood. The CDR3 DNA reads TGTGCCACCAGTGATAGTTCAGGGAACTCCTACGAGCAGTACTTC. This gives the protein CATSDSSGNSYEQYF.